A selection of T cell receptor beta chains follows, all from one sample in a study of T-cell reconstitution after alpha-beta-depleted transplantation in children. TCRdb independently ran MiXCR on the PCR reads; one entry per CDR3 protein. The table lists just over 950,000 distinct CDR3 sequences, less than 30% of them singletons, with roughly 28% in the top ten. This specimen was PBMCs, mostly from graft donor cells, taken 360 days after TCRalphabeta/CD19-depleted stem cell transplant. These receptors all stem from a boy in the first two years of life who had a stem cell transplant for SCID, so the T cells may come from the graft donor. CDR3s include the opening cysteine and the closing phenylalanine or tryptophan. A D gene is named only where the DNA matches it firmly. Size tells how often a clone was seen (once, few, many) or the class of an expanded clone, and some rows leave it out.

>TRBV28|TRBJ2-7|few|-|11
CATRKSYEQYF
TGTGCCACCAGAAAATCCTACGAGCAGTACTTC
>TRBV12-3/TRBV12-4|TRBJ2-1|few|-|14
CASTLGPLRNEQFF
TGTGCCAGCACCCTTGGACCCCTGAGGAATGAGCAGTTCTTC
>TRBV5-6|TRBJ2-7|-|TRBD1|16
CASSHAGTGHSYEQYF
TGTGCCAGCAGCCACGCCGGGACAGGGCACTCCTACGAGCAGTACTTC
>TRBV12-3/TRBV12-4|TRBJ1-1|few|TRBD1|14
CASSSDRGAREAFF
TGTGCCAGCAGTTCGGACAGGGGTGCTCGGGAAGCTTTCTTT
>TRBV28|TRBJ2-7|-|TRBD2|17
CASSPLSDGGKHGEQYF
TGTGCCAGCAGTCCCCTGTCGGACGGGGGGAAGCACGGCGAGCAGTACTTC
>TRBV9|TRBJ2-7|-|-|15
CASSVGGTIASEQYF
TGTGCCAGCAGCGTAGGCGGCACGATAGCGTCCGAGCAGTACTTC
>TRBV20-1|TRBJ2-3|-|-|15
CSARVGRVGADTQYF
TGCAGTGCTAGAGTAGGCAGGGTGGGCGCAGATACGCAGTATTTT
>TRBV7-7|TRBJ2-7|few|-|10
CASLEAGQYF
TGTGCCAGCTTAGAGGCGGGGCAGTACTTC
>TRBV5-1|TRBJ2-5|-|-|15
CASSKWTLLGETQYF
TGCGCCAGCAGCAAATGGACCCTATTGGGAGAGACCCAGTACTTC
>TRBV13|TRBJ2-1|-|TRBD1|14
CASSYGQGKGEQFF
TGTGCCAGCAGCTACGGACAGGGGAAGGGTGAGCAGTTCTTC
>TRBV6-5|TRBJ2-1|-|TRBD1|15
CASSYTGTGYNEQFF
TGTGCCAGCAGTTATACCGGGACAGGGTACAATGAGCAGTTCTTC
>TRBV6-5|TRBJ2-2|-|-|12
CAISEGFGELFF
TGTGCCATATCGGAGGGGTTCGGGGAGCTGTTTTTT
>TRBV20-1|TRBJ1-1|few|-|11
CSARVGHEAFF
TGCAGTGCTAGAGTTGGGCATGAAGCTTTCTTT
>TRBV10-3|TRBJ1-1|few|-|12
CAISESVKGAFF
TGTGCCATCAGTGAGTCGGTAAAGGGGGCTTTCTTT
>TRBV3-1|TRBJ2-3|-|TRBD2|18
CASSPLWKRGGATDTQYF
TGTGCCAGCAGCCCCCTCTGGAAGCGGGGGGGAGCCACAGATACGCAGTATTTT
>TRBV20-1|TRBJ2-3|once|-|16
CSARDWGGGSADTQYF
TGCAGTGCTAGAGATTGGGGCGGGGGCAGCGCAGATACGCAGTATTTT
>TRBV4-1|TRBJ1-1|-|-|13
CASSQAKGTEAFF
TGCGCCAGCAGCCAGGCGAAGGGAACTGAAGCTTTCTTT
>TRBV20-1|TRBJ2-1|-|TRBD2|18
CSARDGAEAGGPYNEQFF
TGCAGTGCTAGAGATGGGGCGGAAGCGGGGGGTCCATACAATGAGCAGTTCTTC
>TRBV20-1|TRBJ2-1|few|-|14
CSARPPTRYNEQFF
TGCAGTGCCCGCCCCCCGACCCGGTACAATGAGCAGTTCTTC
>TRBV4-3|TRBJ2-1|-|-|19
CASSQDLPGPRSSYNEQFF
TGCGCCAGCAGCCAAGATCTCCCCGGACCAAGGAGCTCCTACAATGAGCAGTTCTTC
>TRBV15|TRBJ2-1|-|TRBD2|15
CATSRTSGGQNEQFF
TGTGCCACCAGCCGGACTAGCGGGGGCCAGAATGAGCAGTTCTTC
>TRBV30|TRBJ2-1|-|-|14
CAWTSGGSYNEQFF
TGTGCCTGGACCTCCGGAGGGTCGTACAATGAGCAGTTCTTC
>TRBV6-1|TRBJ1-1|-|TRBD1|15
CASREAGGKNTEAFF
TGTGCCAGCAGAGAGGCAGGGGGTAAGAACACTGAAGCTTTCTTT
>TRBV30|TRBJ1-4|-|-|13
CAWSGSPNEKLFF
TGTGCCTGGAGTGGTAGCCCCAATGAAAAACTGTTTTTT
>TRBV18|TRBJ1-5|-|-|14
CASSPQVGNQPQHF
TGTGCCAGCTCGCCCCAGGTTGGCAATCAGCCCCAGCATTTT
>TRBV5-1|TRBJ1-3|-|-|14
CASSIDSSGNTIYF
TGCGCCAGCAGCATTGACAGCTCTGGAAACACCATATATTTT
>TRBV18|TRBJ2-5|many|-|14
CASSPGPSRETQYF
TGTGCCAGCTCACCTGGACCATCCCGGGAGACCCAGTACTTC
>TRBV11-3|TRBJ2-7|-|-|13
CASSLDGGNEQYF
TGTGCCAGCAGCTTAGACGGAGGCAACGAGCAGTACTTC
>TRBV20-1|TRBJ1-6|few|-|15
CSARVRGFKESPLHF
TGCAGTGCTAGAGTTCGAGGGTTTAAGGAATCACCCCTCCACTTT
>TRBV15|TRBJ2-7|-|-|14
CATSRDPDLYEQYF
TGTGCCACCAGCAGAGACCCAGACCTCTACGAGCAGTACTTC
>TRBV7-9|TRBJ1-2|few|TRBD1|13
CASGTGSNYGYTF
TGTGCCAGCGGGACAGGGTCGAACTATGGCTACACCTTC
>TRBV24-1|TRBJ2-1|few|-|15
CATSDLGGGKNEQFF
TGTGCCACCAGTGATTTGGGGGGGGGCAAAAATGAGCAGTTCTTC
>TRBV3-1|TRBJ2-3|-|TRBD2|14
CASSPGTSDDTQYF
TGTGCCAGCAGCCCCGGGACTAGCGACGATACGCAGTATTTT
>TRBV7-9|TRBJ1-3|-|TRBD1|14
CASTQGADGNTIYF
TGTGCCAGCACCCAGGGGGCGGATGGAAACACCATATATTTT
>TRBV4-2|TRBJ2-3|few|-|14
CASSPGHIADTQYF
TGTGCCAGCAGCCCGGGACATATAGCAGATACGCAGTATTTT
>TRBV5-1|TRBJ2-3|few|-|15
CASSLEQPRTDTQYF
TGCGCCAGCAGCTTGGAGCAGCCTCGCACAGATACGCAGTATTTT
>TRBV12-3/TRBV12-4|TRBJ2-7|few|-|14
CASTTQGPSDEQYF
TGTGCCAGCACCACTCAGGGACCGTCGGACGAGCAGTACTTC
>TRBV18|TRBJ1-1|-|-|13
CASADSLRTEAFF
TGTGCCAGCGCCGACAGTTTGCGCACTGAAGCTTTCTTT
>TRBV5-1|TRBJ2-7|few|-|14
CASSLTVALYEQYF
TGCGCCAGCAGCTTAACGGTAGCACTCTACGAGCAGTACTTC
>TRBV5-1|TRBJ2-1|-|-|15
CASSAQQVSGNEQFF
TGCGCCAGCAGCGCCCAACAGGTTTCGGGCAATGAGCAGTTCTTC
>TRBV12-3/TRBV12-4|TRBJ2-7|-|-|15
CASSQTGTYSYEQYF
TGTGCCAGCAGTCAAACAGGTACTTATTCCTACGAGCAGTACTTC
>TRBV28|TRBJ1-6|-|TRBD1|16
CASRPGTGGRGSPLHF
TGTGCCAGCAGACCAGGAACAGGGGGCCGTGGTTCACCCCTCCACTTT
>TRBV12-3/TRBV12-4|TRBJ1-1|few|-|14
CASSYERTNTEAFF
TGTGCCAGCAGTTATGAACGGACGAACACTGAAGCTTTCTTT
>TRBV5-5|TRBJ2-5|few|TRBD2|13
CASSLAWEGTQYF
TGTGCCAGCAGCTTGGCCTGGGAGGGGACCCAGTACTTC
>TRBV9|TRBJ2-7|few|TRBD1|15
CASSVATGDTYEQYF
TGTGCCAGCAGCGTAGCGACAGGGGATACCTACGAGCAGTACTTC
>TRBV4-2|TRBJ2-7|few|-|14
CASSRLAQVSEQYF
TGTGCCAGCAGCCGCCTAGCTCAAGTGTCCGAGCAGTACTTC
>TRBV20-1|TRBJ2-5|-|-|10
CSPIEETQYF
TGCAGCCCTATTGAAGAGACCCAGTACTTC
>TRBV20-1|TRBJ2-1|once|TRBD1|14
CSAHEGTALNEQFF
TGCAGTGCTCACGAAGGGACAGCCCTGAATGAGCAGTTCTTC
>TRBV24-1|TRBJ1-2|few|TRBD1|16
CATSESHSTGHYGYTF
TGTGCCACCAGTGAGTCCCACTCGACAGGGCACTATGGCTACACCTTC
>TRBV28|TRBJ2-1|-|-|14
CASSLYGKYNEQFF
TGTGCCAGCAGTTTGTATGGGAAATACAATGAGCAGTTCTTC
>TRBV11-2|TRBJ2-7|few|-|14
CASSLGPRVYEQYF
TGTGCCAGCAGCTTAGGTCCCAGAGTCTACGAGCAGTACTTC
>TRBV15|TRBJ2-4|few|-|16
CATSRDWDGRGNIQYF
TGTGCCACCAGCAGAGATTGGGATGGCCGAGGAAACATTCAGTACTTC
>TRBV29-1|TRBJ1-2|-|TRBD1|12
CSVGGQGVGYTF
TGTAGCGTTGGTGGACAGGGCGTTGGCTACACCTTC
>TRBV15|TRBJ2-4|few|-|13
CATSRGAENIQYF
TGTGCCACCAGCAGAGGGGCCGAAAACATTCAGTACTTC
>TRBV19|TRBJ2-7|once|-|12
CASSADIYEQYF
TGTGCCAGTAGTGCGGACATCTACGAGCAGTACTTC
>TRBV5-6|TRBJ1-5|few|-|13
CASSYQGYQPQHF
TGTGCCAGCAGCTACCAGGGTTACCAGCCCCAGCATTTT
>TRBV5-1|TRBJ2-6|many|-|14
CASSGYSGANVLTF
TGCGCCAGCAGCGGGTATTCTGGGGCCAACGTCCTGACTTTC
>TRBV6-5|TRBJ2-1|-|TRBD2|16
CASIRVAGGPLNEQFF
TGTGCCAGCATTAGGGTAGCGGGGGGCCCCCTGAATGAGCAGTTCTTC
>TRBV29-1|TRBJ2-1|few|TRBD2|13
CSEGRGSYNEQFF
TGCAGCGAGGGGAGGGGATCCTACAATGAGCAGTTCTTC
>TRBV2|TRBJ2-1|-|-|14
CASRQDRGGNEQFF
TGTGCCAGCAGACAAGACAGGGGAGGGAATGAGCAGTTCTTC